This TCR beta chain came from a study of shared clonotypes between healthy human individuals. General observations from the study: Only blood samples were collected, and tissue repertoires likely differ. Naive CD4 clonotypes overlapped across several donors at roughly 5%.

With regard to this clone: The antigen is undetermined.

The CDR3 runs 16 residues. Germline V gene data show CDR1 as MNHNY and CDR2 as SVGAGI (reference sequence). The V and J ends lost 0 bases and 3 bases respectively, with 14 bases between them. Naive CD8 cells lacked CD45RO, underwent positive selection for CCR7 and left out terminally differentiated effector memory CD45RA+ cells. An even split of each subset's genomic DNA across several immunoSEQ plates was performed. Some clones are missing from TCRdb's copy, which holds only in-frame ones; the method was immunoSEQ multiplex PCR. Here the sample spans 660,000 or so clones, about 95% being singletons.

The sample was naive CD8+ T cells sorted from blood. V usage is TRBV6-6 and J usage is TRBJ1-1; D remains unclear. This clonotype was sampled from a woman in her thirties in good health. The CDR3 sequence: CASSYSPSDWDTEAFF. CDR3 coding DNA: TGTGCCAGCAGTTACTCGCCGTCAGATTGGGACACTGAAGCTTTCTTT.